A selection of T cell receptor beta chains follows, all from one sample in a study of blood T cell repertoires in COVID-19. Using immunoSEQ multiplex PCR, the repertoire was profiled, and TCRdb retains in-frame clones only, with some absent. The sample consists of 93,000 or so clones, more than 70% of them appearing once. Sequenced sample: peripheral blood. These receptors all stem from an elderly woman in a cohort sampled during active COVID-19. CDR3s include the opening cysteine and the closing phenylalanine or tryptophan. Each record gives: V gene, J gene, D gene, clone size, CDR3 protein, CDR3 DNA. The D gene is left open where the match is weak. Clone size is not always given. Where it is, it says once, few, many or a class for expanded clones.

TRBV9	TRBJ2-3	TRBD2	.	CASSGSSGDAQYF	TGTGCCAGCAGCGGATCTAGCGGCGATGCGCAGTATTTT
TRBV5-1	TRBJ2-5	.	.	CASTVGSRETQYF	TGCGCCAGCACAGTAGGCTCGCGGGAGACCCAGTACTTC
TRBV12-3/TRBV12-4	TRBJ1-1	TRBD1	.	CASSLGQVPEAFF	TGTGCCAGCAGTTTGGGACAGGTTCCTGAAGCTTTCTTT
TRBV14	TRBJ2-1	TRBD2	.	CASSQSGLADAYSYNEQFF	TGTGCCAGCAGCCAATCGGGACTAGCGGACGCCTACTCCTACAATGAGCAGTTCTTC
TRBV11-2	TRBJ2-5	.	.	CASSLVFGTSIHF	TGTGCCAGCAGCTTAGTCTTTGGTACTAGCATCCACTTC
TRBV24-1	TRBJ2-2	.	.	CATKGKGDTGELFF	TGTGCCACCAAGGGCAAGGGGGACACCGGGGAGCTGTTTTTT
TRBV2	TRBJ2-3	.	.	CASSEYSGAKTDTQYF	TGTGCCAGCAGTGAGTATTCAGGGGCGAAGACAGATACGCAGTATTTT
TRBV2	TRBJ2-3	.	.	CASSVGGINTDTQYF	TGTGCCAGCAGCGTAGGCGGGATTAACACAGATACGCAGTATTTT
TRBV19	TRBJ2-3	.	.	CASSIGGSTDTQYF	TGTGCCAGTAGTATTGGGGGGAGCACAGATACGCAGTATTTT
TRBV5-6	TRBJ1-6	.	.	CARQSVVHSPLHF	TGTGCCAGGCAAAGCGTGGTACATTCACCCCTCCACTTT
TRBV5-6	TRBJ2-7	TRBD2	once	CASSQRGLIAYEQYF	TGTGCCAGCAGCCAAAGGGGACTAATTGCCTACGAGCAGTACTTC
TRBV5-1	TRBJ1-6	.	.	CASGDGNSPLHF	TGCGCCAGCGGAGATGGGAATTCACCCCTCCACTTT
TRBV3-1/TRBV3-2	TRBJ2-1	.	.	CATSQGNEQFF	TGTGCCACCTCACAGGGAAATGAGCAGTTCTTC
TRBV28	TRBJ1-6	TRBD1	.	CASSSGQGNNSPLHF	TGTGCCAGCAGTTCGGGACAGGGTAACAATTCACCCCTCCACTTT
TRBV19	TRBJ1-4	.	.	CASSFGGGTTNEKLFF	TGTGCCAGTTCCTTTGGGGGGGGGACAACTAATGAAAAACTGTTTTTT
TRBV3-1/TRBV3-2	TRBJ2-7	TRBD1	.	CASSALEDRATF	TGTGCCAGCAGCGCACTCGAGGACAGGGCCACCTTC
TRBV7-2	TRBJ2-1	.	.	CASRAGGGVEQFF	TGTGCCAGCAGGGCGGGCGGCGGGGTTGAGCAGTTCTTC
TRBV6-6	TRBJ1-1	TRBD1	once	CAGQGDTEAFF	TGTGCCGGACAGGGAGACACTGAAGCTTTCTTT
TRBV7-8	TRBJ1-2	TRBD1	.	CASSSRDRKNYGYTF	TGTGCCAGCAGCTCCCGGGACAGGAAAAACTATGGCTACACCTTC
TRBV10-2	TRBJ2-6	.	.	CASSGLGGANVLTF	TGCGCCAGCAGTGGACTTGGTGGGGCCAACGTCCTGACTTTC
TRBV7-8	TRBJ2-1	.	.	CASSLADFSYNEQFF	TGTGCCAGCAGCTTAGCGGACTTCTCTTACAATGAGCAGTTCTTC
TRBV2	TRBJ1-1	TRBD1	.	CASSPGQPNTEAFF	TGTGCCAGCAGCCCGGGACAGCCGAACACTGAAGCTTTCTTT
TRBV29-1	TRBJ2-7	TRBD2	.	CSVSGSSYEQYF	TGCAGCGTTAGCGGGAGTAGTTACGAGCAGTACTTC
TRBV2	TRBJ2-1	.	.	CACGLANEQFF	TGTGCCTGCGGACTGGCCAATGAGCAGTTCTTC
TRBV3-1/TRBV3-2	TRBJ2-3	.	once	CASSQVQGSTDTQYF	TGTGCCAGCAGCCAAGTACAGGGAAGCACAGATACGCAGTATTTT
TRBV5-1	TRBJ2-1	.	.	CASSLGMVGNEQFF	TGCGCCAGCAGCTTAGGAATGGTCGGGAATGAGCAGTTCTTC
TRBV5-1	TRBJ2-3	.	.	CASSREAGALGDTQYF	TGCGCCAGCAGCCGGGAGGCGGGGGCCTTGGGGGATACGCAGTATTTT
TRBV5-4	TRBJ2-1	TRBD1	.	CASSLKQGAYNEQFF	TGTGCCAGCAGCTTAAAGCAGGGGGCCTACAATGAGCAGTTCTTC
TRBV7-2	TRBJ2-3	TRBD1	.	CASSTHRGGDTQYF	TGTGCCAGCAGCACCCACAGGGGTGGAGATACGCAGTATTTT
TRBV19	TRBJ2-3	.	.	CASSPRGARTDTQYF	TGTGCCAGTAGCCCCAGGGGGGCGAGGACAGATACGCAGTATTTT
TRBV29-1	TRBJ1-5	TRBD1	.	CSVQGQANQPQHF	TGCAGCGTTCAAGGACAGGCAAATCAGCCCCAGCATTTT
TRBV9	TRBJ2-1	TRBD2	.	CASSFGGAFYNEQFF	TGTGCCAGCAGCTTCGGGGGGGCCTTCTACAATGAGCAGTTCTTC
TRBV19	TRBJ2-7	TRBD1	.	CASSSIPGDREYEQYF	TGTGCCAGTAGTTCAATCCCCGGGGACAGGGAATACGAGCAGTACTTC
TRBV19	TRBJ2-1	TRBD2	.	CASSISGGGRNEQFF	TGTGCCAGTAGTATATCGGGAGGGGGGCGAAATGAGCAGTTCTTC
TRBV2	TRBJ2-5	.	.	CASKPGLQETQYF	TGTGCCAGCAAGCCAGGATTACAAGAGACCCAGTACTTC